This T cell receptor beta chain emerged from a study of PD-1 blockade in mismatch repair-deficient tumors (dated by TCRdb to 2017 to 2019). About the study as a whole: Between late 2013 and September 2016, the trial enrolled about 93 consecutive patients with 12 mismatch repair-deficient cancer types, every one of whom had been previously treated and was progressing. Tumor-associated T cell clones were tracked in the peripheral blood of patients responding to PD-1 blockade by deep sequencing of TCR CDR3 regions.

The time point label, as the study defines it: peripheral blood before pembrolizumab. Mismatch repair deficiency in every enrolled patient was established by polymerase chain reaction or immunohistochemistry. A few patients who responded to pembrolizumab therapy underwent TCR sequencing. The phase II trial prospectively tested pembrolizumab PD-1 blockade in advanced mismatch repair-deficient cancers regardless of tissue of origin. Serial peripheral blood T cell samples were collected before and at multiple times after starting PD-1 blockade. Blood sampling time points were reported as weeks after the first dose of pembrolizumab. The library was produced with the immunoSEQ multiplex PCR assay. TCRdb provides this immuneACCESS table in a form limited to in-frame rearrangements. Some clones are lacking; in checked studies, under half of them reflect an unresolved V gene, and why the rest are absent is not known. In all, the sample holds roughly 16,000 clones, and 84% of those were seen once. 15% to 20% of the sample is taken by the ten largest.

The V and J ends are trimmed by 3 bases and 10 bases, leaving 8 bases between them. Per the germline V gene, SGHRS is the CDR1 and YFSETQ is the CDR2. The CDR3 sequence holds 11 residues, the cysteine and phenylalanine included. Only CDR3 DNA is held: 33 bases, read in frame from base 1. Concerning this clone itself: There is no known antigen for this receptor. Base qualities are not at hand, and no much larger clone is one base apart.

Results the study describes overall, beyond this receptor: Tumor-resident clones, often undetectable in blood before treatment, expanded rapidly after pembrolizumab and then contracted, generally before radiologic responses.

In this chain, TRBV5-1 is recombined with TRBJ2-1; TRBD2 is a weak D gene call, 5 bases matching. The sample in question was PBMCs, obtained before pembrolizumab treatment. This receptor was obtained from an adult with mismatch repair-deficient cancer. The CDR3 region has the sequence CASSSRGEQFF. In nucleotides, the sequence is TGCGCCAGCAGCTCCCGAGGGGAGCAGTTCTTC.